The next 30 T cell receptor beta chains were all read from a single sample in a study of post-analysis software for immune sequencing data. Study outcomes and limitations: TRBV5-6, TRBV5-1 and TRBV20-1 belonged to a set of about five TRBV segments that were more frequent in patients than controls.

Antigens for these TCRs are unknown. Unique-molecular-identifier-tagged TCR beta cDNA libraries were used. One entry per CDR3 protein results from TCRdb running MiXCR on the PCR reads. This table holds hundreds of thousands of distinct CDR3 sequences, 55% to 60% found once. What was sequenced was blood. These receptors were taken from a girl aged 2-10 years with multiple sclerosis.

The V gene is TRBV29-1, the J gene TRBJ2-5; tentative D call: TRBD2 (6 bases). Gene TRBJ2-7 matches the end of the DNA better, so the J call may be wrong. Germline V gives CDR1 SQVTM, CDR2 ANQGSEA. The CDR3 runs 12 residues. The CDR3 nucleotides are TGCAGCGGGGGGGAAACTTACCACGAGCAGTACTTC. Translating gives CSGGETYHEQYF.

Only a few counts were recorded for this clonotype. The CDR3 loop is CSVGQGRGYTF. The CDR3 nucleotides read TGCAGCGTTGGACAGGGGAGAGGCTACACCTTC. The chain employs TRBV29-1 and TRBJ1-2, with TRBD1 identical over 8 bases. The germline V gene has CDR1 SQVTM and CDR2 ANQGSEA. This CDR3 comprises 11 residues. V was clipped by 4 bases and J by 8 bases; unmatched bases: 3.

Here the CDR3 DNA reads TGTGCCAGCAGTGAGACTAGCGGGAGGTTTGAGCAGTTCTTC. It specifies CASSETSGRFEQFF. The chain joins TRBV2 to TRBJ2-1; 13 positions match TRBD2. CDR3 size: 14 residues. CDR1 and CDR2 (germline): SNHLY, FYNNEI. V lost 3 bases, J lost 9 bases, and 2 bases stayed unmatched.

This clonotype was counted between two and nine times. This CDR3 is CASSRTGVSYEQYF. CDR3 coding DNA: TGTGCCAGCAGCCGGACAGGGGTAAGCTACGAGCAGTACTTC. The chain recombines TRBV7-2 with TRBJ2-7, with 9 bases matching TRBD1. The germline gives CDR1 SGHTA, CDR2 FQGNSA. Trimming removed 5 bases from V and 3 bases from J; junction bases left unmatched: 5. The CDR3 covers 14 residues.

The chain employs TRBV6-1 and TRBJ1-1; tentatively, D is TRBD1 (5 bases). Germline V gene lookup returns CDR1 MNHNS and CDR2 SASEGT. The CDR3 is made up of 14 amino acids. Deletions cut 0 bases from V and 10 bases from J, with 15 bases between. DNA of the CDR3: TGTGCCAGCAGTGAAGCGGCAGGGTCAGACCTAGCTTTCTTT. Its translation is CASSEAAGSDLAFF.

The V and J genes are TRBV25-1 and TRBJ2-1; TRBD2 matches 9 bases. V shed 4 bases and J 6 bases; nucleotides not matched to a gene: 4. Per germline, CDR1 MGHDK and CDR2 SYGVNS. The CDR3 loop spans 14 amino acids. Written as DNA, the CDR3 is TGTGCCAGCAGTGCTCGTAGCGGGAGCAATGAGCAGTTCTTC. It translates to CASSARSGSNEQFF.

The chain employs TRBV5-1 and TRBJ2-4; possibly TRBD2 for D (6 bases). V was pared by 5 bases and J by 7 bases, with 16 bases between. This CDR3 has 14 amino acids. Germline V lookup: CDR1 SGHRS, CDR2 YFSETQ. Written as DNA, the CDR3 is TGCGCCAGCAGTCTTGACGGGAGTACCAACATTCAGTACTTC. Its protein is CASSLDGSTNIQYF.

This clonotype was seen more than once but under ten times. The chain uses TRBV11-2 and TRBJ2-2; TRBD1 might be the D (5 bases). This CDR3 comprises 16 residues. V lost 6 bases and J 0 bases, leaving 14 bases between the germline ends. Per the germline V gene, CDR1 is SGHAT and CDR2 is FQNNGV. The CDR3, as DNA: TGTGCCAGCAGGTACCAGGGTTACGCGAACACCGGGGAGCTGTTTTTT. Translation gives CASRYQGYANTGELFF.

The rearrangement uses TRBV5-5 and TRBJ2-7; perhaps TRBD2 as D (5 bases). CDR1 SGHKS and CDR2 YYEKEE come from the germline V gene (reference sequence). Trimming shortened V by 2 bases and J by 0 bases, and 12 bases separated the two germline ends. The CDR3 extends over 15 amino acids. The chain's CDR3 is CASSFETGSSYEQYF. The CDR3 DNA is TGTGCCAGCAGCTTCGAGACGGGAAGCTCCTACGAGCAGTACTTC.

The rearrangement uses TRBV12-3 or TRBV12-4 and TRBJ1-2; D is possibly TRBD1 (5 bases). The CDR3 covers 12 residues. V gave up 6 bases and J gave up 5 bases, with 10 bases separating them. CDR3 sequence: CASSRDVYGYTF. In nucleotides, the CDR3 is TGTGCCAGCAGCAGGGACGTTTATGGCTACACCTTC.

In its sample, this clonotype was seen a few times. This rearrangement joins TRBV29-1 to TRBJ2-1; D may be TRBD2 (6 bases). This CDR3 is 15 amino acids long. V shed 4 bases and J shed 2 bases, with 15 bases lying between them. Germline V CDR1 and CDR2: SQVTM, ANQGSEA. Written as DNA, the CDR3 is TGCAGCGTTGCGGACTCCCCGGGGGCCTACAATGAGCAGTTCTTC. This codes for CSVADSPGAYNEQFF.

The rearrangement joins TRBV10-3 to TRBJ2-3; D ambiguous. V was trimmed by 3 bases and J by 0 bases, leaving 10 bases between them. This CDR3 region has 15 residues. Germline CDR1 is ENHRY and CDR2 is SYGVKD. The CDR3 reads CAISDVSGSTDTQYF. The DNA for the CDR3 is TGTGCCATCAGTGATGTCTCTGGTAGCACAGATACGCAGTATTTT.

This clonotype has a handful of counts. The chain links TRBV4-1 to TRBJ2-1; 7 nucleotides agree with TRBD1. CDR1 is MGHRA, CDR2 YSYEKL, per germline. The CDR3 has 15 residues. Trimming took 3 bases from V and 5 from J; bases not matched to a gene: 7. The CDR3 region has the DNA TGCGCCAGCAGCCATGCTGACAGGGACCACAATGAGCAGTTCTTC. It encodes CASSHADRDHNEQFF.

This clonotype was picked up one time. The rearrangement links TRBV10-2 to TRBJ2-7; D is possibly TRBD1 or TRBD2 (5 bases each). V gave up 2 bases and J gave up 3 bases, with 14 bases separating them. CDR1 and CDR2 from the germline V gene are WSHSY and SAAADI. This CDR3 is built from 15 residues. The CDR3 sequence is CASSEHRDPGYEQYF. CDR3 sequence (DNA): TGCGCCAGCAGTGAGCACCGGGACCCCGGCTACGAGCAGTACTTC.

The chain carries TRBV7-2 and TRBJ2-1, with 7 bases that match TRBD1. This CDR3 is built from 13 residues. The germline CDR1 and CDR2 sequences are SGHTA and FQGNSA. V trimming: 4 bases; J trimming: 10 bases; junction bases outside the gene matches: 7. For the CDR3, the DNA is TGTGCCAGCAGCTACAGGGGATCAGGGGAGCAGTTCTTC. This gives the protein CASSYRGSGEQFF.

The rearrangement joins TRBV5-5 to TRBJ2-1; D is unclear. Germline CDR1 and CDR2: SGHKS and YYEKEE (reference sequence). Trimming left V 4 bases short and J 0 bases short, with 11 bases between. The CDR3 has 15 residues. CDR3: CASSPEVSSYNEQFF. The CDR3 DNA sequence: TGTGCCAGCAGCCCCGAGGTGAGCTCCTACAATGAGCAGTTCTTC.

The chain combines TRBV7-2 with TRBJ2-5, with D possibly matching TRBD2 (5 bases). Germline values: CDR1 SGHTA, CDR2 FQGNSA. Deletions cut 3 bases from V and 5 bases from J, with 10 bases between. This CDR3 has 13 residues. The DNA of the CDR3 is TGTGCCAGCAGCTTTAGCGTTGGGGAGACCCAGTACTTC. Translating gives CASSFSVGETQYF.

The chain combines TRBV9 with TRBJ2-3; possibly TRBD2 for D (6 bases). Germline loops: CDR1 SGDLS, CDR2 YYNGEE. Trimming pared 2 bases from V and 4 bases from J, leaving 8 bases between. This CDR3 region has 13 residues. This chain's CDR3 is CASSVGTSDTQYF. CDR3 nucleotide sequence: TGTGCCAGCAGCGTGGGGACTTCAGATACGCAGTATTTT. Together with reference TRBV9 and TRBJ2-3, the CDR3 gives the full variable domain: DSGVTQTPKHLITATGQRVTLRCSPRSGDLSVYWYQQSLDQGLQFLIQYYNGEERAKGNILERFSAQQFPDLHSELNLSSLELGDSALYFCASSVGTSDTQYFGPGTRLTVL.

V is TRBV15 and J is TRBJ2-1; D is uncertain. The germline V and J ends were trimmed by 0 bases and 5 bases, with 20 bases remaining between them. Germline CDR1 LNHNV, CDR2 YYDKDF (reference sequence). This CDR3 region has 18 residues. The CDR3: CATSRDSSFVTSDNEQFF. CDR3 DNA sequence: TGTGCCACCAGCAGAGATTCTAGTTTCGTAACTTCAGACAATGAGCAGTTCTTC.

The chain uses TRBV5-1 and TRBJ2-1; D might be TRBD1 or TRBD2, each matching 7 bases. The CDR3 length is 15 residues. V dropped 4 bases and J dropped 6 bases, with 17 bases sitting between them. Germline CDR1 is SGHRS and CDR2 is YFSETQ. The CDR3 region is CASSPLQGEGNEQFF. In DNA form, the CDR3 reads TGCGCCAGCAGCCCCCTGCAGGGGGAGGGCAATGAGCAGTTCTTC. Complete variable domain (other parts from reference TRBV5-1 and TRBJ2-1): KAGVTQTPRYLIKTRGQQVTLSCSPISGHRSVSWYQQTPGQGLQFLFEYFSETQRNKGNFPGRFSGRQFSNSRSEMNVSTLELGDSALYLCASSPLQGEGNEQFFGPGTRLTVL.

As for this clonotype: A read error may account for a junction end that differs from germline. The rearrangement joins TRBV2 to TRBJ2-5; perhaps D is TRBD1 or TRBD2 (6 bases each). Per the germline V gene, CDR1 is SNHLY and CDR2 is FYNNEI. CDR3 length: 13 amino acids. CDR3: CAGNREYQETQYF. CDR3 sequence (DNA): TGCGCGGGGAACAGGGAGTACCAAGAGACCCAGTACTTC. Complete variable domain (other parts from reference TRBV2 and TRBJ2-5): EPEVTQTPSHQVTQMGQEVILRCVPISNHLYFYWYRQILGQKVEFLVSFYNNEISEKSEIFDDQFSVERPDGSNFTLKIRSTKLEDSAMYFCAGNREYQETQYFGPGTRLLVL.

The gene calls are TRBV20-1 and TRBJ2-3, with D perhaps given as TRBD1 or TRBD2 (6 bases each). The CDR3 extends over 14 amino acids. Germline V gives CDR1 DFQATT, CDR2 SNEGSKA (reference sequence). The ends were cut back, 3 bases at V and 1 base at J, with 11 bases in the middle. Here the CDR3 DNA reads TGCAGTGCTAGTCCCCGGGGGCGCACAGATACGCAGTATTTT. Translated, it gives CSASPRGRTDTQYF.

V and J are TRBV18 and TRBJ2-1; perhaps TRBD2 as D (6 bases). Trimming removed 0 bases from V and 1 base from J, with 7 bases in between. CDR3 size: 15 residues. The germline CDR1 and CDR2 sequences are KGHSH and LQKENI. DNA of the CDR3: TGTGCCAGCTCACCACCGGAGGGGTCCTACAATGAGCAGTTCTTC. Its protein product is CASSPPEGSYNEQFF.

This clonotype was counted a few times. This chain uses TRBV10-3 with TRBJ1-2; D is perhaps TRBD1 (6 bases). V lost 8 bases to trimming and J lost 8 bases, with 12 bases between them. This CDR3 has 11 amino acids. Germline CDR1 ENHRY, CDR2 SYGVKD. CDR3 sequence reads: CAIGQGNGYTF. The CDR3 DNA is TGTGCCATCGGGCAGGGGAACGGCTACACCTTC.

The gene calls are TRBV20-1 and TRBJ2-4, with 9 nucleotides matching TRBD1. The CDR3 extends over 12 amino acids. Germline V gene data show CDR1 as DFQATT and CDR2 as SNEGSKA (reference sequence). Trimming removed 2 bases from V and 8 bases from J; junction bases left unmatched: 1. CDR3 in amino acids: CSARWDRDIQYF. DNA of the CDR3: TGCAGTGCTAGATGGGACAGGGACATTCAGTACTTC.

In this sample, this clonotype turned up a few times. V is TRBV12-3 or TRBV12-4 and J is TRBJ2-1, with TRBD2 identical over 8 bases. With V trimmed by 5 bases and J by 4 bases, 10 bases remained unmatched. This CDR3 comprises 16 residues. The CDR3 sequence is CASSPRAGGPYNEQFF. In DNA form, the CDR3 reads TGTGCCAGCAGTCCTAGGGCGGGGGGCCCTTACAATGAGCAGTTCTTC.

This clonotype was seen a few times. This chain connects TRBV18 to TRBJ2-7; possibly TRBD2 for D (5 bases). The CDR3 consists of 14 residues. Trimming pared 6 bases from V and 2 bases from J, leaving 14 bases between. The germline gives CDR1 KGHSH, CDR2 LQKENI. The CDR3 sequence is CASSDVEGTYEQYF. The CDR3 DNA reads TGTGCCAGCTCTGACGTCGAGGGAACCTACGAGCAGTACTTC.

The V and J genes are TRBV5-6 and TRBJ2-1; maybe TRBD2 (6 bases). CDR3 length equals 16 residues. The germline V gene has CDR1 SGHDT and CDR2 YYEEEE. The V and J ends lost 4 bases and 5 bases respectively, with 19 bases between them. The CDR3: CASSTRHRDWDNEQFF. For the CDR3, the DNA is TGTGCCAGCAGCACCCGCCACCGGGACTGGGACAATGAGCAGTTCTTC.

Only a few counts were recorded for this clonotype. This chain links TRBV7-2 with TRBJ2-3; 10 bases are a match to TRBD2. This CDR3 is built from 15 residues. Germline trimming cut 11 bases from V and 5 bases from J; bases unmatched to any gene: 13. Germline V gene lookup returns CDR1 SGHTA and CDR2 FQGNSA. CDR3 protein: CAGQIQAGGRDTQYF. The CDR3 nucleotides are TGTGCCGGCCAAATCCAAGCGGGGGGGAGAGATACGCAGTATTTT.

The chain combines TRBV15 with TRBJ2-1, with D unresolved. Trimming shortened V by 1 base and J by 7 bases, and 11 bases separated the two germline ends. The CDR3 is made up of 14 amino acids. Germline CDR1 is LNHNV and CDR2 is YYDKDF (reference sequence). This CDR3 is CATSRVSPNNEQFF. In DNA, the CDR3 is TGTGCCACCAGCAGAGTTTCCCCTAATAATGAGCAGTTCTTC.